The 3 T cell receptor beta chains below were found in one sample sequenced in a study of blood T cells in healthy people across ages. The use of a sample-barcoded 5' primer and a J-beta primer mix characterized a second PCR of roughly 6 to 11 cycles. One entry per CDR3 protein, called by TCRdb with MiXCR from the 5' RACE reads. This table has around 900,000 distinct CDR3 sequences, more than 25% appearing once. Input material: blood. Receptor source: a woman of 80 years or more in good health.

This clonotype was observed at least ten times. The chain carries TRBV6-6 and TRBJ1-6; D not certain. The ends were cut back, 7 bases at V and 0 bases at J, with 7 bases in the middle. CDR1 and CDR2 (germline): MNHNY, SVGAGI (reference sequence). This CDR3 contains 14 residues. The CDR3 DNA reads TGTGCCAGCATGCTCAGCTCCTATAATTCACCCCTCCACTTT. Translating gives CASMLSSYNSPLHF.

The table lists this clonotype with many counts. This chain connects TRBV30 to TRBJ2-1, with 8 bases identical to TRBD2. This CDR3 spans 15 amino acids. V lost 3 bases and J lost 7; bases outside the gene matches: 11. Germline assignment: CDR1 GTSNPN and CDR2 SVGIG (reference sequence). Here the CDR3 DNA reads TGTGCCTGGAGCGAGTACGGGGGGGGAAAGAATGAGCAGTTCTTC. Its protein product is CAWSEYGGGKNEQFF.

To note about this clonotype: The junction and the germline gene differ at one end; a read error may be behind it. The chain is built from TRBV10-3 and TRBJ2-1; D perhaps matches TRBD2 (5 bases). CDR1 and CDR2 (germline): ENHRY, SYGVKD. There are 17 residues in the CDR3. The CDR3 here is CAISEREGALSYNERYF. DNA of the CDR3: TGTGCCATCAGTGAAAGGGAAGGAGCCTTATCCTACAATGAGCGGTACTTC.